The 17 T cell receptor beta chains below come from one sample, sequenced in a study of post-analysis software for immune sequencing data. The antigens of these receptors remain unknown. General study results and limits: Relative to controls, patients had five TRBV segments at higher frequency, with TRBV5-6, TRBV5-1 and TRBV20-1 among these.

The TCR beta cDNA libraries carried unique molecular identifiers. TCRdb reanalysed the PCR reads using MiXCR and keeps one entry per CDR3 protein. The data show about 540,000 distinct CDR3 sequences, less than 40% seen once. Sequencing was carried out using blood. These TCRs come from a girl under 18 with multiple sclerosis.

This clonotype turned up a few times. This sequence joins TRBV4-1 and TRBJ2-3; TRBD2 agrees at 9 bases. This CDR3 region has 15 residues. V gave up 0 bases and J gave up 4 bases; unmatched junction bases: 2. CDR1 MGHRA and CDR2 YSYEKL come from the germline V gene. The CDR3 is CASSQDAGGADTQYF. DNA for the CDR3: TGCGCCAGCAGCCAAGATGCGGGGGGGGCAGATACGCAGTATTTT.

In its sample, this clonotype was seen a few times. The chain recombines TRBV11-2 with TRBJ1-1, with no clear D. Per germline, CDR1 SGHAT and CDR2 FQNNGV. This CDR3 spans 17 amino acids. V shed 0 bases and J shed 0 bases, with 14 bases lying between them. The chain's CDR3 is CASSLDVRDPMNTEAFF. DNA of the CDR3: TGTGCCAGCAGCTTAGACGTCCGGGATCCGATGAACACTGAAGCTTTCTTT. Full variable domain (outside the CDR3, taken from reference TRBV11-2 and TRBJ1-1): EAGVAQSPRYKIIEKRQSVAFWCNPISGHATLYWYQQILGQGPKLLIQFQNNGVVDDSQLPKDRFSAERLKGVDSTLKIQPAKLEDSAVYLCASSLDVRDPMNTEAFFGQGTRLTVV.

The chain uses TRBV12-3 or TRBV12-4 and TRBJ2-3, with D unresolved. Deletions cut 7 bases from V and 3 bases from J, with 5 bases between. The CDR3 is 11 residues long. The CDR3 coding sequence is TGTGCCAGCATGGGAACAGATACGCAGTATTTT. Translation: CASMGTDTQYF.

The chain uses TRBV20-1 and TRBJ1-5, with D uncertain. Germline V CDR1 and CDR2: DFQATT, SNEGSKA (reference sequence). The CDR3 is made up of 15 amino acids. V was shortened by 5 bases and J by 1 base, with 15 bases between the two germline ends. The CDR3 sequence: CSASRGVGSNQPQHF. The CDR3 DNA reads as TGCAGTGCTTCCCGCGGCGTTGGAAGCAATCAGCCCCAGCATTTT.

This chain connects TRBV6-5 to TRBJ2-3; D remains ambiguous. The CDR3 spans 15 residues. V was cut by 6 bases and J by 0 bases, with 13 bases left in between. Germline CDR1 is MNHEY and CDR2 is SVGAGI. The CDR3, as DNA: TGTGCCAGCAGCCGGAGTGCAACTAGCACAGATACGCAGTATTTT. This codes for CASSRSATSTDTQYF.

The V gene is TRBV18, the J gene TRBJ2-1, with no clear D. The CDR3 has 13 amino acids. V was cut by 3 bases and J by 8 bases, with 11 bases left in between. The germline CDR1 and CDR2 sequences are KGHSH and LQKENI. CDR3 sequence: CASSPPAGDEQFF. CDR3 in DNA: TGTGCCAGCTCACCTCCGGCAGGAGATGAGCAGTTCTTC.

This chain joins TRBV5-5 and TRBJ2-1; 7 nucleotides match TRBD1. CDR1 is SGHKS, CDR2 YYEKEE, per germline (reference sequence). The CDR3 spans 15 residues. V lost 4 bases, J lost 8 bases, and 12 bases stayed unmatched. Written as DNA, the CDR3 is TGTGCCAGCAGCGCTTACCTCAGGGGGAGCGATGAGCAGTTCTTC. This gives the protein CASSAYLRGSDEQFF.

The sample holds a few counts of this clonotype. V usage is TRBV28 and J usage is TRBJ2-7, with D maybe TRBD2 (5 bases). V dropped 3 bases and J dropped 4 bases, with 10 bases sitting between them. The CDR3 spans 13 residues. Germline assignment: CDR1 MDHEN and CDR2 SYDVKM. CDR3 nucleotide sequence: TGTGCCAGCAGTTTTCCGGGGATGTACGAGCAGTACTTC. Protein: CASSFPGMYEQYF.

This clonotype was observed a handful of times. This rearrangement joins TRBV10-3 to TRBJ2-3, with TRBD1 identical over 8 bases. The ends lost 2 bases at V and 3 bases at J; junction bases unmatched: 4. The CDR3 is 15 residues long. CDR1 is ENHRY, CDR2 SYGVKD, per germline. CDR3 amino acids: CAISEGQGATDTQYF. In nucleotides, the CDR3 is TGTGCCATCAGTGAGGGGCAGGGGGCTACAGATACGCAGTATTTT.

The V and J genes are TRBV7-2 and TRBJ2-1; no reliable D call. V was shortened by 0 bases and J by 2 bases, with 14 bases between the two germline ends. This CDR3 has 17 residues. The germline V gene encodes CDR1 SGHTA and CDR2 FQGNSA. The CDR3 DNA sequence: TGTGCCAGCAGCTTAGCGCGGCCCCGGATGGCCTACAATGAGCAGTTCTTC. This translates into CASSLARPRMAYNEQFF.

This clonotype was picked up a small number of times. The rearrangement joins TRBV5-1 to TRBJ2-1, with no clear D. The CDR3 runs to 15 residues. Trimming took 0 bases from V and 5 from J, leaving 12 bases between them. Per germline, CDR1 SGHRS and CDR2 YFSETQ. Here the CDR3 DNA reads TGCGCCAGCAGCTTGGGAGGCCAGCTTAACAATGAGCAGTTCTTC. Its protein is CASSLGGQLNNEQFF.

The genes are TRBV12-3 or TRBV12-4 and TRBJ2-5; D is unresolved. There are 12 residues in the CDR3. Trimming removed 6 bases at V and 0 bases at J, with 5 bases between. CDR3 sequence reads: CASRTYQETQYF. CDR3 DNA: TGTGCCAGCAGAACGTACCAAGAGACCCAGTACTTC.

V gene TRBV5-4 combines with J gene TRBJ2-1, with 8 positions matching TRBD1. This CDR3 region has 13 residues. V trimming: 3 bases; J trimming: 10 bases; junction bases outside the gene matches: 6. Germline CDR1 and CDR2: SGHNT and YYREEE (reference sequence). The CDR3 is CASSSRGRGEQFF. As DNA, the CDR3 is TGTGCCAGCAGCTCCAGGGGGCGCGGGGAGCAGTTCTTC.

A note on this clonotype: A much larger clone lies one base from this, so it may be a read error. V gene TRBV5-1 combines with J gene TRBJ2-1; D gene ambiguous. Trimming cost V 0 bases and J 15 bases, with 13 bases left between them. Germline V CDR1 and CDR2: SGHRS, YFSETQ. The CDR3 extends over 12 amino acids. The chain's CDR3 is CASSLDSWKRFF. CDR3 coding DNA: TGCGCCAGCAGCTTGGACAGTTGGAAGCGGTTCTTC. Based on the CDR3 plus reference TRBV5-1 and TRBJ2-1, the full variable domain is KAGVTQTPRYLIKTRGQQVTLSCSPISGHRSVSWYQQTPGQGLQFLFEYFSETQRNKGNFPGRFSGRQFSNSRSEMNVSTLELGDSALYLCASSLDSWKRFFGPGTRLTVL.

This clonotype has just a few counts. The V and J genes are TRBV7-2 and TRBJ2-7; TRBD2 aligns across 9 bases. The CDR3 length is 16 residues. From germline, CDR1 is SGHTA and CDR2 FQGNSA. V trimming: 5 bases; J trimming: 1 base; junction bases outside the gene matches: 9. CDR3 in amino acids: CASSIPGAGGSYEQYF. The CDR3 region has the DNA TGTGCCAGCAGCATTCCCGGAGCGGGGGGTTCCTACGAGCAGTACTTC.

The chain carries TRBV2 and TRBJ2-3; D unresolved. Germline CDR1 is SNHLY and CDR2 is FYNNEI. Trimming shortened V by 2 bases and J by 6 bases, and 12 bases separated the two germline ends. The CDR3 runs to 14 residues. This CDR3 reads CASSEPLGLDTQYF. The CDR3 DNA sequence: TGTGCCAGCAGTGAACCCCTTGGTTTGGATACGCAGTATTTT. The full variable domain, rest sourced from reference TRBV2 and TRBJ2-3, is EPEVTQTPSHQVTQMGQEVILRCVPISNHLYFYWYRQILGQKVEFLVSFYNNEISEKSEIFDDQFSVERPDGSNFTLKIRSTKLEDSAMYFCASSEPLGLDTQYFGPGTRLTVL.

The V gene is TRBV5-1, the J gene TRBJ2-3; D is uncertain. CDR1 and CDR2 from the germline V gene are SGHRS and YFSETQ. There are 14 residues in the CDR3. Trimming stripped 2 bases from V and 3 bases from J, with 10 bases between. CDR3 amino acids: CASSLGFGTDTQYF. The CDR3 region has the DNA TGCGCCAGCAGCTTAGGGTTCGGTACAGATACGCAGTATTTT.